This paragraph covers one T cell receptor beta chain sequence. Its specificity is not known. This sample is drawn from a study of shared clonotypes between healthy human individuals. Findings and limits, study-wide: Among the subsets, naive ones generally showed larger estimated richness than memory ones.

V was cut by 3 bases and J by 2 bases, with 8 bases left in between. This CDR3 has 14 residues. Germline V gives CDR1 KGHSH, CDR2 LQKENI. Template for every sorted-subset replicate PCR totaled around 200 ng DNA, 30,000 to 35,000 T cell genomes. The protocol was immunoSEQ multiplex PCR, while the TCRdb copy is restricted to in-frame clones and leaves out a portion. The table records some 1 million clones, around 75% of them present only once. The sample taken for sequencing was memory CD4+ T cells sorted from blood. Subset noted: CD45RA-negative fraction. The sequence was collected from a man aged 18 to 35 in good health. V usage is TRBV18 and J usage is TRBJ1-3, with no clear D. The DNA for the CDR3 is TGTGCCAGCTCACCGATTAAGACTGGAAACACCATATATTTT. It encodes CASSPIKTGNTIYF.